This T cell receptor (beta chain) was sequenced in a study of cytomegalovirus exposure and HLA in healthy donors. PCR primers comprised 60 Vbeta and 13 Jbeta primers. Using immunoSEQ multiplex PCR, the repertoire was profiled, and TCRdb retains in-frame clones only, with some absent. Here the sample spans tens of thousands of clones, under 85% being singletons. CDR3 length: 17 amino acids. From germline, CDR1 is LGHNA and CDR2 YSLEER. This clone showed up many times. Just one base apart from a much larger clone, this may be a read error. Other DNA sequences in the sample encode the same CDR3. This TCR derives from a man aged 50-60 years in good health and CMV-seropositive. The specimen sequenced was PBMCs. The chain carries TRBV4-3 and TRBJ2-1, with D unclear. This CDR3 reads CASSQDMIVLISNEQFF. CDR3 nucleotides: TGCGCAAGCAGCCAAGATATGATCGTACTCATCTCCAATGAGCAGTTCTTC.